This T cell receptor (beta chain) was captured by sequencing in a study of CD8+CD57+ T cells in acquired aplastic anemia. General observations from the study: CD8+ Simpson's diversity showed no significant patient-control difference.

Many counts were recorded for this clonotype. Antigen specificity is unknown. Profiling of TCR beta VDJ combinations and CDR3 sequences used genomic DNA as template. MiXCR was run by TCRdb on the reads, yielding one entry per CDR3 protein. In the table there are more than 150,000 distinct CDR3 sequences, 45% to 60% of which are singletons. Trimming took off 1 base at V and 8 bases at J, with 12 bases between the two ends. The CDR3 runs 14 residues. CDR1 is SGHRS and CDR2 is YFSETQ in the germline V gene. Only patients with CD8+CD57+ cell expansion on flow cytometry were chosen for sequencing. The chain recombines TRBV5-1 with TRBJ1-4; a weak D match, TRBD1 (5 bases). The receptor comes from a human donor with aplastic anemia. The sequenced material came from sorted CD4+, CD8+, or CD8+CD57+ T cells (not recorded which) from PBMCs. The CDR3 coding sequence is TGCGCCAGCAGCTTGTCGGCCCAGGGAGAAAAACTGTTTTTT. Translation: CASSLSAQGEKLFF.